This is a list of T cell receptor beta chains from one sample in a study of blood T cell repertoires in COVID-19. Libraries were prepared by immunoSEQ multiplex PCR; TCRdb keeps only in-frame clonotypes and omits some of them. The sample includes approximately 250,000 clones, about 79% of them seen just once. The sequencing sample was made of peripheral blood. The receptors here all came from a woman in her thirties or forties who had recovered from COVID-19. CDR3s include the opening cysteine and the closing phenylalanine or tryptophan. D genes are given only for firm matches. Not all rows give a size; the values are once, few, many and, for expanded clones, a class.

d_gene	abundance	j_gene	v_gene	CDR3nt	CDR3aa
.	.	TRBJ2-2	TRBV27	TGTGCCAGCAGTTTAACGTTGGGCGCCCTCGGGGAGCTGTTTTTT	CASSLTLGALGELFF
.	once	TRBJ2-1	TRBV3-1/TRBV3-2	TGTGCCAGCAGCCAAGTGCGGGAGCAGTTCTTC	CASSQVREQFF
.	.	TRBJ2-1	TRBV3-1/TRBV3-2	TGTGCCAGCAGCCAAGTATGGGGGAGGCTCAATGAGCAGTTCTTC	CASSQVWGRLNEQFF
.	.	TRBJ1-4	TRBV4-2	TGTGCCAGCAGGAACACAGGGTTGCAATTTAATGAAAAACTGTTTTTT	CASRNTGLQFNEKLFF
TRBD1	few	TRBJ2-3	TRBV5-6	TGTGCCAGCAGCTGGACAGGGACTAGCACAGATACGCAGTATTTT	CASSWTGTSTDTQYF
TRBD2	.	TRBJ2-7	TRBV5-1	TGCGCCAGCAGCCCCGGGGGAGGGCCCTACGAGCAGTACTTC	CASSPGGGPYEQYF
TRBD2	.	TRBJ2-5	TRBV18	TGTGCCAGCTCACCTGGGACTAGCGGGAGCGCGGTGGTCGAGACCCAGTACTTC	CASSPGTSGSAVVETQYF
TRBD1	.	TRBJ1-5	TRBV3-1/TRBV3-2	TGTGCCAGCAGTGGGACAGGGGCCCTTCAGCCCCAGCATTTT	CASSGTGALQPQHF
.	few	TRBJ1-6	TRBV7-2	TGTGCCAGCAGCAAGGAGAGCTCCTATAATTCACCCCTCCACTTT	CASSKESSYNSPLHF
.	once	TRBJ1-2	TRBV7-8	TGTGCCAGCAGCTTAGAGCGGTACTATGGCTACACCTTC	CASSLERYYGYTF
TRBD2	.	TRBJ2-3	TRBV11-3	TGTGCCAGCAGCTCTCGACTAGCGTCTAATCTGGCAGATACGCAGTATTTT	CASSSRLASNLADTQYF
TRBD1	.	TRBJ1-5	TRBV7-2	TGTGCCAGCAGCTCGACGACAGGGGCTAGCAATCAGCCCCAGCATTTT	CASSSTTGASNQPQHF
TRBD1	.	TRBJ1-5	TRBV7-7	TGTGCTAGCAGCTTAGACTTACAGGGGGGAAATCAGCCCCAGCATTTT	CASSLDLQGGNQPQHF
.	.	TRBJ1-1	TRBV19	TGTGCCAGTAGTATAGAGGGGGGGACTGAAGCTTTCTTT	CASSIEGGTEAFF
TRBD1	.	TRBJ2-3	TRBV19	TGTGCCAGTAGTCCGACAGGGGCCCGCACAGATACGCAGTATTTT	CASSPTGARTDTQYF
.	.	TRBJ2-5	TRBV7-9	TGTGCCAGCAGCTCCTCGGTCATCGAGACCCAGTACTTC	CASSSSVIETQYF
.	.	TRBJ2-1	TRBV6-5	TGTGCCAGCAGTTACCCCATCCGGGGCTCCTACAATGAGCAGTTCTTC	CASSYPIRGSYNEQFF
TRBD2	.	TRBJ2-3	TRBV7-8	TGTGCCAGCAGCCGTTCCGGGACTAGCGGGGGGGCCCTGCGCACAGATACGCAGTATTTT	CASSRSGTSGGALRTDTQYF
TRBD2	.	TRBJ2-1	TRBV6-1	TGTGCCAGCAGTGACACCCTAGCGGGGGCCTTTAATGAGCAGTTCTTC	CASSDTLAGAFNEQFF
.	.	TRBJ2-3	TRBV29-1	TGCAGCGTTGGGGGACACAGGGGACTCACAGATACGCAGTATTTT	CSVGGHRGLTDTQYF
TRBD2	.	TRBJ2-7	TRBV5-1	TGCGCCAGCTCGATGGGGACTAGCGGGGAAAACTACGAGCAGTACTTC	CASSMGTSGENYEQYF
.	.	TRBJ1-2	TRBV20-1	TGCAGTGCTAGTCACGGGGAAGCTAACTATGGCTACACCTTC	CSASHGEANYGYTF
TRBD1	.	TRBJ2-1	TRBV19	TGTGCCAGTAGTATAGATCTCCCCCCTGGACAGGACAATGAGCAGTTCTTC	CASSIDLPPGQDNEQFF
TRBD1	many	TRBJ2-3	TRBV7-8	TGTGCCAGCAGTTCGGAACAGGGGGCGCGAGATACGCAGTATTTT	CASSSEQGARDTQYF
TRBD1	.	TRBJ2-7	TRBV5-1	TGCGCCAGCAGCCTGAGCGGGACAGGGGGCGCCCAATTAACCTACGAGCAGTACTTC	CASSLSGTGGAQLTYEQYF
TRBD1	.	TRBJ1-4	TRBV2	TGTGCCAGCAGTACCAGAGCGACAGGGGAAAAACTGTTTTTT	CASSTRATGEKLFF
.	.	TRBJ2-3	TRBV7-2	TGTGCCAGCAGCTTGGGGGGAACTGGCGGGGACTTCACAGATACGCAGTATTTT	CASSLGGTGGDFTDTQYF
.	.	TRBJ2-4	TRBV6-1	TGTGCCAGCAGTGAGCGGCGGGTGCAAGCCAAAAACATTCAGTACTTC	CASSERRVQAKNIQYF
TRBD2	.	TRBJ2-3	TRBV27	TGTGCCAGCAGTCCGGGACTAGCCTCGACAGATACGCAGTATTTT	CASSPGLASTDTQYF
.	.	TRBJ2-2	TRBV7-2	TGTGCCAGCACCATTAGAGCCGGGGAGCTGTTTTTT	CASTIRAGELFF
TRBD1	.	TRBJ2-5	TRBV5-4	TGTGCCAGCAGCCCTGTTCGGAGGACAGGGGGTTTAGAGACCCAGTACTTC	CASSPVRRTGGLETQYF
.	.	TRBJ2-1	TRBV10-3	TGTGCCACCCGCCCGTTCGGGGAGGCGGACTCTGAGCAGTTCTTC	CATRPFGEADSEQFF
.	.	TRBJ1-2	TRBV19	TGTGCCAGCCGGGTGATGGATGGCTACACCTTC	CASRVMDGYTF
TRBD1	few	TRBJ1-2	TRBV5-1	TGCGCCAGCAGCTTGCCCCGACAGGGGGCGAATGGCTACACCTTC	CASSLPRQGANGYTF
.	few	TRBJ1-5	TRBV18	TGTGCCAGCTCCCAGGGAGGAGATCGGTCGCAGCATTTT	CASSQGGDRSQHF
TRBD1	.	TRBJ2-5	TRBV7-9	TGTGCCAGCAGCTTAGAGGCAGGGGGCCGAGAGACCCAGTACTTC	CASSLEAGGRETQYF
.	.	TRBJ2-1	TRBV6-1	TGTGCCAGCAGTGAGGGTGAGGGTGGGGTTAGGGAGCAGTTCTTC	CASSEGEGGVREQFF